The 26 T cell receptor beta chains presented below share a single source sample, sequenced in a study of control samples from healthy donors and cancer patients (dated by TCRdb to 2018 to 2021). The method behind the library was the immunoSEQ multiplex PCR assay. The clones in this table, taken by TCRdb from immuneACCESS, are in-frame only. Not every clone is retained; where verified, under half of the shortfall comes from an unresolved V gene, and the cause of the rest is unknown. This sample comprises around 76,000 clones, around 90% of them detected only once. 8% to 10% of the sample is taken by the ten largest. The material sequenced was PBMCs. Receptor source: a woman aged 45-59 years with colorectal cancer.

This clone was counted a single time. V gene TRBV30 combines with J gene TRBJ1-1, with 8 bases fitting TRBD1. The CDR3 consists of 11 residues. V dropped 4 bases and J dropped 8; count of bases not matched to a gene: 3. The V gene's germline CDR1 is GTSNPN and CDR2 SVGIG (reference sequence). CDR3 sequence: CAWKTGGEAFF. Written as DNA, the CDR3 is TGTGCCTGGAAAACAGGGGGGGAAGCTTTCTTT.

The CDR3 bases are TGTGCCAGCAGGAAGGGACAGGGGGACACCGGGGAGCTGTTTTTT. This translates into CASRKGQGDTGELFF. V gene TRBV6-5 combines with J gene TRBJ2-2; 11 bases are a match to TRBD1. This CDR3 contains 15 residues. J gave up 3 bases and V 6 bases, and 3 bases lay outside the gene matches. The germline gives CDR1 MNHEY, CDR2 SVGAGI.

The J gene is TRBJ1-2, the V gene TRBV3-1 (or the pseudogene TRBV3-2); tentative D call: TRBD1 (5 bases). Germline V gene data show CDR1 as LGHDT and CDR2 as YNNKEL (reference sequence). This CDR3 has 14 residues. The V and J ends lost 0 bases and 7 bases respectively, with 12 bases between them. CDR3 sequence: CASSQEVPGSGYTF. CDR3 in DNA: TGTGCCAGCAGCCAAGAGGTGCCAGGGTCTGGCTACACCTTC.

This clone was seen only once. V is TRBV28 and J is TRBJ2-1; D not resolved. Germline-derived CDR1 and CDR2 are MDHEN and SYDVKM. The V and J ends lost 2 bases and 3 bases respectively, with 11 bases between them. The CDR3 is made up of 15 amino acids. The CDR3 is CASSLKGRIYNEQFF. The CDR3 DNA is TGTGCCAGCAGTTTAAAGGGCAGGATCTACAATGAGCAGTTCTTC.

CDR3 bases: TGTGCCAGCTGGGAGAGGGGTCTCAATCAGCCCCAGCATTTT. Protein product: CASWERGLNQPQHF. J is TRBJ1-5 and V is TRBV28, with a weak D call TRBD1 (5 bases). The CDR3 has 14 amino acids. Trimming pared 8 bases from V and 3 bases from J, leaving 14 bases between. Germline CDR1 is MDHEN and CDR2 is SYDVKM.

CDR3 in DNA: TGTGCCAGCAGCTTGGCCAGGGGTGGGGCTTGGACTAATGAAAAACTGTTTTTT. This translates into CASSLARGGAWTNEKLFF. J is TRBJ1-4 and V is TRBV5-8; TRBD1 might be the D (6 bases). The germline V gene has CDR1 SGHTS and CDR2 YDEGEE. The CDR3 runs 18 residues. Trimming removed 0 bases at V and 2 bases at J, with 17 bases between.

The chain is built from TRBV3-1 (or the pseudogene TRBV3-2) and TRBJ2-3; no clear D. Trimming removed 1 base from V and 3 bases from J, with 5 bases in between. This CDR3 is built from 13 residues. Germline CDR1 reads LGHDT; CDR2 reads YNNKEL (reference sequence). This CDR3 is CASSQGATDTQYF. CDR3 DNA sequence: TGTGCCAGCAGCCAAGGGGCTACAGATACGCAGTATTTT.

In DNA form, the CDR3 reads TGTGCCAGCAGCCTACAGAGCTATGGCTACACCTTC. Translated, it gives CASSLQSYGYTF. The genes are TRBV28 and TRBJ1-2; D uncertain. Per the germline V gene, CDR1 is MDHEN and CDR2 is SYDVKM. This CDR3 region has 12 residues. V lost 6 bases and J lost 4, with 9 bases in between.

The J gene is TRBJ1-2, the V gene TRBV3-1 (or the pseudogene TRBV3-2); no clear D. The V gene's germline CDR1 is LGHDT and CDR2 YNNKEL (reference sequence). V dropped 1 base and J dropped 0 bases, with 3 bases sitting between them. CDR3 size: 13 residues. CDR3 amino acids: CASSQAANYGYTF. The CDR3 region has the DNA TGTGCCAGCAGCCAAGCTGCTAACTATGGCTACACCTTC.

This clone appeared once. V usage is TRBV5-5 and J usage is TRBJ1-4; the D gene is possibly TRBD1 (5 bases). In germline, CDR1 is SGHKS, CDR2 YYEKEE (reference sequence). Deletions cut 1 base from V and 8 bases from J, with 12 bases between. This CDR3 has 14 residues. The CDR3 protein is CASSLTAGTEKLFF. The CDR3 nucleotides read TGTGCCAGCAGCTTGACGGCAGGGACCGAAAAACTGTTTTTT.

This chain uses TRBV9 with TRBJ2-2; the D gene is possibly TRBD2 (5 bases). Trimming cost V 7 bases and J 3 bases, with 13 bases left between them. The CDR3 consists of 14 residues. CDR1 is SGDLS, CDR2 YYNGEE, per germline. The CDR3 spells CASSRGQHTGELFF. The CDR3 nucleotides read TGTGCCAGCTCCCGAGGGCAGCACACCGGGGAGCTGTTTTTT.

The chain links TRBV30 to TRBJ1-2; D gene ambiguous. This CDR3 region has 13 residues. Per the germline V gene, CDR1 is GTSNPN and CDR2 is SVGIG (reference sequence). V lost 2 bases to trimming and J lost 8 bases, with 15 bases between them. In DNA, the CDR3 is TGTGCCTGGAGTACGGGTGGGGTAGGGGGCTACACCTTC. Its translation: CAWSTGGVGGYTF.

J is TRBJ1-4 and V is TRBV4-3, with TRBD1 matching 10 bases. Germline V gene lookup returns CDR1 LGHNA and CDR2 YSLEER. CDR3 size: 14 residues. V trimming: 4 bases; J trimming: 8 bases; junction bases outside the gene matches: 4. CDR3 bases: TGCGCCAGCAGCCCCGGACAGGGGGTGGAAAAACTGTTTTTT. Its protein is CASSPGQGVEKLFF.

The chain combines TRBV25-1 with TRBJ2-2, with D possibly matching TRBD2 (5 bases). The CDR3 runs to 14 residues. Germline assignment: CDR1 MGHDK and CDR2 SYGVNS. V was pared by 6 bases and J by 1 base, with 9 bases between. In DNA form, the CDR3 reads TGTGCCAGCAGGACGGACTGGAACACCGGGGAGCTGTTTTTT. This translates into CASRTDWNTGELFF.

The chain joins TRBV5-1 to TRBJ1-1; 7 bases fit TRBD1. The CDR3 is made up of 15 amino acids. V lost 4 bases, J lost 1 base, and 7 bases stayed unmatched. Germline V CDR1 and CDR2: SGHRS, YFSETQ. The CDR3 sequence: CASSRPGQPNTEAFF. DNA for the CDR3: TGCGCCAGCAGCAGACCGGGACAGCCGAACACTGAAGCTTTCTTT.

CDR3 sequence: CASSYPRLAGGSTDTQYF. The CDR3 DNA follows: TGTGCCAGCAGTTACCCCCGACTAGCGGGGGGGAGCACAGATACGCAGTATTTT. This sequence joins TRBV6-2 or TRBV6-3 and TRBJ2-3; 14 bases are a match to TRBD2. Trimming at V came to 2 bases and at J to 0 bases, leaving 4 bases not matched to a gene. Germline V lookup: CDR1 MNHEY, CDR2 SVGEGT. The CDR3 consists of 18 residues.

The chain couples TRBV4-1 to TRBJ1-4, with a possible D match to TRBD1 (6 bases). Germline V gene data show CDR1 as MGHRA and CDR2 as YSYEKL. There are 17 residues in the CDR3. V was trimmed by 4 bases and J by 4 bases, leaving 19 bases between them. DNA of the CDR3: TGCGCCAGCAGCCGAGATGGGGGGCGACGGGGTAATGAAAAACTGTTTTTT. This encodes CASSRDGGRRGNEKLFF.

The chain carries TRBV2 and TRBJ1-6, with 7 bases matching TRBD1. The V gene's germline CDR1 is SNHLY and CDR2 FYNNEI. The CDR3 extends over 15 amino acids. Unmatched junction bases numbered 6, after V lost 5 bases and J lost 5 bases. Here the CDR3 reads CASSPQGIDNSPLHF. The CDR3 region has the DNA TGTGCCAGCAGTCCACAGGGGATAGATAATTCACCCCTCCACTTT.

This sequence joins TRBV2 and TRBJ1-5, with TRBD1 as a possible D gene (5 bases). Germline CDR1 is SNHLY and CDR2 is FYNNEI. With 6 bases removed from V and 4 bases from J, the gap between germline ends came to 10 bases. The CDR3 totals 13 residues. CDR3 region: CASRGTDNQPQHF. The CDR3 DNA is TGTGCCAGCAGGGGGACTGATAATCAGCCCCAGCATTTT.

The rearrangement links TRBV9 to TRBJ1-2; D ambiguous. From germline, CDR1 is SGDLS and CDR2 YYNGEE. V was pared by 4 bases and J by 5 bases, with 12 bases between. The CDR3 runs to 13 residues. The CDR3 DNA follows: TGTGCCAGCAGCCCCCAGGACGGGTATGGCTACACCTTC. Residues: CASSPQDGYGYTF.

This clone was detected a few times. This chain uses TRBV5-1 with TRBJ2-2; D may be TRBD1 (8 bases). The CDR3 spans 15 residues. V shed 2 bases and J shed 5 bases, with 13 bases lying between them. Germline CDR1 SGHRS, CDR2 YFSETQ. CDR3 in DNA: TGCGCCAGCAGCTTTGACAGGGGAGGGACCGGGGAGCTGTTTTTT. Residues: CASSFDRGGTGELFF.

This rearrangement joins TRBV7-8 to TRBJ2-3; 8 bases are shared with TRBD2. Germline CDR1 reads SGHVS; CDR2 reads FQNEAQ. The CDR3 is 16 residues long. With V trimmed by 0 bases and J by 3 bases, 5 bases remained unmatched. CDR3 loop: CASSLAYGGGTDTQYF. As DNA, the CDR3 is TGTGCCAGCAGCTTAGCGTACGGGGGGGGTACAGATACGCAGTATTTT. Drawing the rest from reference TRBV7-8 and TRBJ2-3, the complete variable domain is GAGVSQSPRYKVAKRGQDVALRCDPISGHVSLFWYQQALGQGPEFLTYFQNEAQLDKSGLPSDRFFAERPEGSVSTLKIQRTQQEDSAVYLCASSLAYGGGTDTQYFGPGTRLTVL.

The genes are TRBV20-1 and TRBJ1-5; D call uncertain. This CDR3 is 12 amino acids long. V lost 3 bases to trimming and J lost 5 bases, with 8 bases between them. Per the germline V gene, CDR1 is DFQATT and CDR2 is SNEGSKA (reference sequence). CDR3: CSASSGDQPQHF. The DNA for the CDR3 is TGCAGTGCTAGTTCGGGAGATCAGCCCCAGCATTTT.

A few counts support this clone. The genes are TRBV18 and TRBJ1-1; no definite D call. Trimming took 1 base from V and 3 from J, leaving 6 bases between them. Germline CDR1 and CDR2: KGHSH and LQKENI. This CDR3 is 13 amino acids long. In DNA form, the CDR3 reads TGTGCCAGCTCACCACAGCCAGACACTGAAGCTTTCTTT. Its translation: CASSPQPDTEAFF. The entire variable domain, with the rest obtained from reference TRBV18 and TRBJ1-1, is as follows: NAGVMQNPRHLVRRRGQEARLRCSPMKGHSHVYWYRQLPEEGLKFMVYLQKENIIDESGMPKERFSAEFPKEGPSILRIQQVVRGDSAAYFCASSPQPDTEAFFGQGTRLTVV.

The chain employs TRBV5-1 and TRBJ2-5, with 8 bases aligning to TRBD2. CDR3 size: 17 residues. The germline V gene has CDR1 SGHRS and CDR2 YFSETQ. V was clipped by 0 bases and J by 1 base; unmatched bases: 8. The CDR3 coding sequence is TGCGCCAGCAGCTTGGCAATCGGTAGCGGGGTCCAAGAGACCCAGTACTTC. Protein: CASSLAIGSGVQETQYF.

The chain combines TRBV3-1 (or the pseudogene TRBV3-2) with TRBJ1-4, with a possible D match to TRBD1 (6 bases). V was clipped by 3 bases and J by 3 bases, with 11 bases between them. The CDR3 runs to 15 residues. In germline, CDR1 is LGHDT, CDR2 YNNKEL (reference sequence). In nucleotides, the CDR3 is TGTGCCAGCAGCCATTCAGGGGCAGCTAATGAAAAACTGTTTTTT. Translating it yields CASSHSGAANEKLFF.